The 25 T cell receptor beta chains listed next were all sequenced from one sample in a study of shared clonotypes between healthy human individuals. The data were produced by immunoSEQ multiplex PCR, yet TCRdb's version contains in-frame clones alone and is incomplete. Among 470,000 or so clones listed, 65% to 85% were seen once. What was sequenced was PBMCs. The receptors here all came from a woman aged 40 to 55 in good health. Some clones in this sample may be carry-over from other donors' samples.

Points on this clone: This may arise from a read error, as a much more abundant clone is one base away. The chain is built from TRBV5-1 and TRBJ2-5; no definite D call. The V end lost 3 bases, the J end lost 7 bases, and 10 bases lay between the germline ends. The CDR3 has 12 residues. Germline CDR1 SGHRS, CDR2 YFSETQ. CDR3 bases: TGCGCCAGCAGCTACGCCGACGGGACCCAGTACTTC. It yields the protein CASSYADGTQYF.

The rearrangement links TRBV28 to TRBJ2-3; D not certain. The germline CDR1 and CDR2 sequences are MDHEN and SYDVKM. The V end was cut by 5 bases, the J end by 7 bases, with 7 bases between. This CDR3 comprises 11 residues. The CDR3 is CASSLRYTQYF. The CDR3 bases are TGTGCCAGCAGTCTTAGGTATACGCAGTATTTT.

Worth noting for this clone: A far larger clone is only one base removed, so a read error is likely. The V gene is TRBV4-3, the J gene TRBJ1-1; possibly TRBD1 for D (6 bases). Germline assignment: CDR1 LGHNA and CDR2 YSLEER. The CDR3 spans 15 residues. Written as DNA, the CDR3 is TGCGCCAGCAGCCAAGGGAGACAGGAGAACAATGAAGCTTTCTTT. This codes for CASSQGRQENNEAFF.

The genes are TRBV4-1 and TRBJ1-1; no firm D call. The CDR3 is made up of 18 amino acids. Germline lookup yields CDR1 MGHRA and CDR2 YSYEKL. Trimming stripped 4 bases from V and 0 bases from J, with 21 bases between. DNA of the CDR3: TGCGCCAGCAGCCGTACTCCACAATGGATGAACATGAACACTGAAGCTTTCTTT. Translating gives CASSRTPQWMNMNTEAFF.

The chain employs TRBV5-4 and TRBJ1-1; 11 bases fit TRBD1. CDR3 length: 14 residues. Per germline, CDR1 SGHNT and CDR2 YYREEE (reference sequence). The J segment lost 7 bases and the V segment lost 7 bases, leaving 9 bases of the junction unmatched. CDR3 region: CASLSDRGQGEAFF. In nucleotides, the CDR3 is TGTGCCAGCCTATCGGACAGGGGGCAGGGTGAAGCTTTCTTT.

This chain joins TRBV2 and TRBJ2-3; D unresolved. Germline V gene sequence: CDR1 SNHLY, CDR2 FYNNEI. V was clipped by 5 bases and J by 5 bases, with 8 bases between them. The CDR3 runs to 12 residues. Written as DNA, the CDR3 is TGTGCCAGCAGTTATGCACAAGATACGCAGTATTTT. It is translated as CASSYAQDTQYF.

Notes on this clone: This may stem from a read error, because a much larger clone lies one nucleotide away. This chain links TRBV5-1 with TRBJ2-1, with 9 bases that match TRBD2. This CDR3 has 15 residues. Trimming cost V 3 bases and J 3 bases; bases outside gene matches: 4. The germline gives CDR1 SGHRS, CDR2 YFSETQ. CDR3 nucleotides: TGCGCCAGCAGCTCAACTAGCGGGTGCTACAATGAGCAGTTCTTC. Protein product: CASSSTSGCYNEQFF.

Worth noting for this clone: The junction departs from the called germline gene at one end, perhaps through a read error. Additional DNA sequences in this sample encode the identical CDR3. J is TRBJ2-3 and V is TRBV5-1; D is unclear. In germline, CDR1 is SGHRS, CDR2 YFSETQ. This CDR3 is built from 14 residues. In nucleotides, the CDR3 is TGCGCCAGCAGCTTTGTCGGTAGCACAGACACGCAGTATTTT. Translated, it gives CASSFVGSTDTQYF. Based on the CDR3 plus reference TRBV5-1 and TRBJ2-3, the full variable domain is KAGVTQTPRYLIKTRGQQVTLSCSPISGHRSVSWYQQTPGQGLQFLFEYFSETQRNKGNFPGRFSGRQFSNSRSEMNVSTLELGDSALYLCASSFVGSTDTQYFGPGTRLTVL.

The V and J genes are TRBV7-2 and TRBJ2-7; 10 bases are a match to TRBD1. V was pared by 4 bases and J by 2 bases, with 5 bases of the junction left unmatched. The CDR3 is made up of 15 amino acids. Looked up from germline, CDR1 is SGHTA and CDR2 is FQGNSA. In DNA, the CDR3 is TGTGCCAGCAGCTCGACCGGGACAGGGGCCTACGAGCAGTACTTC. Its protein product is CASSSTGTGAYEQYF. Filled out from reference TRBV7-2 and TRBJ2-7, the complete variable domain reads GAGVSQSPSNKVTEKGKDVELRCDPISGHTALYWYRQSLGQGLEFLIYFQGNSAPDKSGLPSDRFSAERTGGSVSTLTIQRTQQEDSAVYLCASSSTGTGAYEQYFGPGTRLTVT.

V usage is TRBV28 and J usage is TRBJ2-7; perhaps TRBD2 as D (6 bases). Germline assignment: CDR1 MDHEN and CDR2 SYDVKM. V was trimmed by 5 bases and J by 0 bases, leaving 14 bases between them. This CDR3 is built from 15 residues. Here the CDR3 DNA reads TGTGCCAGCAGTACCGACATGGAGGGCTCCTACGAGCAGTACTTC. This translates into CASSTDMEGSYEQYF.

Turning to this clone: Only one base separates this from a far larger clonotype, so it likely reflects a read error. The V gene is TRBV27, the J gene TRBJ2-7; the match to TRBD1 covers 8 bases. Germline V CDR1 and CDR2: MNHEY, SMNVEV (reference sequence). This CDR3 has 15 residues. Trimming took 7 bases from V and 7 from J; bases not matched to a gene: 15. The CDR3: CASILRQGPSWEQYF. The CDR3 region has the DNA TGTGCCAGCATCCTCCGACAGGGGCCTAGTTGGGAGCAGTACTTC.

A remark on this clone: A far larger clone is just one base off, so this is likely a read error. The chain carries TRBV7-8 and TRBJ1-5; D is possibly TRBD1 (5 bases). With 8 bases removed from V and 3 bases from J, the gap between germline ends came to 14 bases. The CDR3 has 14 residues. Germline values: CDR1 SGHVS, CDR2 FQNEAQ. The CDR3 loop is CASGRGETNQPQHF. The CDR3 nucleotides are TGTGCCAGCGGCCGGGGGGAGACCAATCAGCCCCAGCATTTT.

The genes are TRBV28 and TRBJ2-7; D remains unclear. Germline V gene sequence: CDR1 MDHEN, CDR2 SYDVKM. CDR3 length: 13 residues. Trimming shortened V by 2 bases and J by 6 bases, and 11 bases separated the two germline ends. The DNA for the CDR3 is TGTGCCAGCAGTTTAGATTCTAGTTTCGAGCAGTACTTC. It codes for CASSLDSSFEQYF.

This chain uses TRBV7-9 with TRBJ2-1, with 8 bases aligning to TRBD2. V lost 4 bases to trimming and J lost 9 bases; unmatched junction nucleotides: 8. In germline, CDR1 is SEHNR, CDR2 FQNEAQ (reference sequence). CDR3 length equals 14 residues. The CDR3 DNA follows: TGTGCCAGCAGCTGGGGACTAGTCGAGGGTGAGCAGTTCTTC. Its translation: CASSWGLVEGEQFF. The full variable domain, completed using reference TRBV7-9 and TRBJ2-1, is DTGVSQNPRHKITKRGQNVTFRCDPISEHNRLYWYRQTLGQGPEFLTYFQNEAQLEKSRLLSDRFSAERPKGSFSTLEIQRTEQGDSAMYLCASSWGLVEGEQFFGPGTRLTVL.

The gene calls are TRBV5-1 and TRBJ2-7; D is unclear. CDR3 length equals 14 residues. CDR1 is SGHRS and CDR2 is YFSETQ in the germline V gene. V lost 0 bases and J 6 bases, leaving 13 bases between the germline ends. For the CDR3, the DNA is TGCGCCAGCAGCTTGGGTAGGCCCTACAGCGAGCAGTACTTC. This gives the protein CASSLGRPYSEQYF.

On this clone: A read error likely explains this, since a far larger clone differs by one base. This chain links TRBV6-5 with TRBJ2-5; 10 nucleotides align to TRBD1. The CDR3 sequence is 14 residues long. Germline V gives CDR1 MNHEY, CDR2 SVGAGI. DNA of the CDR3: TGTGACAGCAGTCCCGGGACAGGGGTCGAGACCCAGTACTTC. Amino acid sequence: CDSSPGTGVETQYF.

Worth noting for this clone: Only one base separates this from a far larger clonotype, so it likely reflects a read error. This chain links TRBV5-4 with TRBJ1-1, with TRBD1 as a possible D gene (6 bases). This CDR3 is built from 15 residues. Per germline, CDR1 SGHNT and CDR2 YYREEE (reference sequence). CDR3 nucleotide sequence: TGTGCCAGCAGGCTACGGGCACAGGGAGACACTGAATCTTTCTTT. Its translation is CASRLRAQGDTESFF.

This sequence joins TRBV27 and TRBJ2-3; D is perhaps TRBD1 (5 bases). Germline V lookup: CDR1 MNHEY, CDR2 SMNVEV (reference sequence). This CDR3 is built from 14 residues. Trimming shortened V by 5 bases and J by 1 base, and 10 bases separated the two germline ends. The CDR3: CASSVDRGTDTQYF. In nucleotides, the CDR3 is TGTGCCAGCAGTGTCGACAGAGGCACAGATACGCAGTATTTT.

As to this clone: Only one base separates this from a far larger clonotype, so it likely reflects a read error. V and J are TRBV7-2 and TRBJ1-2, with D unclear. The CDR3 runs to 16 residues. Deletions cut 1 base from V and 0 bases from J, with 12 bases between. Germline CDR1 reads SGHTA; CDR2 reads FQGNSA. CDR3 in amino acids: CASSLVAGSPNYGYTF. In nucleotides, the CDR3 is TGTGCCAGCAGCTTAGTCGCGGGCAGCCCTAACTATGGCTACACCTTC.

The chain couples TRBV11-1 to TRBJ1-3; no reliable D call. V was clipped by 4 bases and J by 0 bases, with 10 bases between them. The germline V gene has CDR1 SGHAT and CDR2 FQDESV (reference sequence). CDR3 length equals 15 residues. CDR3 bases: TGTGCCAGCAGCTCCTCCCGGGACTCTGGAAACACCATATATTTT. Protein product: CASSSSRDSGNTIYF.

This clone has ten or more counts. V usage is TRBV9 and J usage is TRBJ2-2; 13 bases are a match to TRBD2. V was pared by 3 bases and J by 7 bases, with 6 bases of the junction left unmatched. From germline, CDR1 is SGDLS and CDR2 YYNGEE. The length of the CDR3 is 16 residues. The CDR3 DNA is TGTGCCAGCAGCGCATGGACTAGCGGGAGTGGCGGGGAGCTGTTTTTT. Its translation: CASSAWTSGSGGELFF.

Concerning this clone itself: An end of the junction differs from the germline gene, which may be a read error. The genes are TRBV7-2 and TRBJ2-6; no firm D call. Germline V gene data show CDR1 as SGHTA and CDR2 as FQGNSA. The CDR3 consists of 15 residues. The DNA of the CDR3 is TGTGCCAGCAGCTTAGTATACTCTGGAGCCAACGTCCTGACTTTC. Its translation: CASSLVYSGANVLTF.

The chain has TRBV27 and TRBJ1-2; 8 nucleotides agree with TRBD1. Germline V gives CDR1 MNHEY, CDR2 SMNVEV (reference sequence). V dropped 5 bases and J dropped 5; count of bases not matched to a gene: 10. This CDR3 is built from 15 residues. The CDR3 coding sequence is TGTGCCAGCAGTACCGGACAGGGTCGGAATTATGGCTACACCTTC. Translating gives CASSTGQGRNYGYTF.

The chain recombines TRBV29-1 with TRBJ2-7; 12 bases fit TRBD2. The CDR3 runs to 16 residues. From germline, CDR1 is SQVTM and CDR2 ANQGSEA. With 3 bases clipped from V and 3 bases from J, the junction kept 9 bases outside the gene matches. The CDR3 sequence is CSVDGTSGYGSYEQYF. CDR3 DNA sequence: TGCAGCGTTGATGGGACTAGCGGGTATGGGAGCTACGAGCAGTACTTC.

The table lists this clone with a few counts. The chain links TRBV11-2 to TRBJ1-1; D is possibly TRBD1 (6 bases). Per the germline V gene, CDR1 is SGHAT and CDR2 is FQNNGV. Trimming took 4 bases from V and 1 from J, leaving 10 bases between them. CDR3 length equals 14 residues. The CDR3 is CASSSSDRNTEAFF. CDR3 coding DNA: TGTGCCAGCAGCTCTTCGGACAGGAACACTGAAGCTTTCTTT.